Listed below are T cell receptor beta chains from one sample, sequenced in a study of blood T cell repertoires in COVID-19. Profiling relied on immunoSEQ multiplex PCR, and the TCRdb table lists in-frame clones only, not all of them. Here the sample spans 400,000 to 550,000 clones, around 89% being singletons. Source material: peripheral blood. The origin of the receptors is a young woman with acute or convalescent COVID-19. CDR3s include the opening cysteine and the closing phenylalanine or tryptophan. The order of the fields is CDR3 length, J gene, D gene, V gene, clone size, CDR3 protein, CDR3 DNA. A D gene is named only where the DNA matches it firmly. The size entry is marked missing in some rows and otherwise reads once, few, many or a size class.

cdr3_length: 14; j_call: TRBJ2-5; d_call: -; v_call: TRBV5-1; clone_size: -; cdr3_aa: CASSLGSGQETQYF; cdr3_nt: TGCGCCAGCAGCTTGGGATCAGGGCAAGAGACCCAGTACTTC
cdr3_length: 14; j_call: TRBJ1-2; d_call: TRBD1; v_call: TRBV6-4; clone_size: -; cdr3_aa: CASSMDRSTYGYTF; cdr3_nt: TGTGCCAGCAGTATGGACAGGTCCACCTACGGCTACACCTTC
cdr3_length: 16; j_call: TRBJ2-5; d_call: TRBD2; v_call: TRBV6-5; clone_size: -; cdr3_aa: CASSYLTGGTRETQYF; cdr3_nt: TGTGCCAGCAGTTACCTGACCGGGGGGACTCGAGAGACCCAGTACTTC
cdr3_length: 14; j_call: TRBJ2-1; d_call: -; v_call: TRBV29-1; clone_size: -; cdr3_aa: CSVETQGLYNEQFF; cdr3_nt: TGCAGCGTTGAAACGCAGGGCCTCTACAATGAGCAGTTCTTC
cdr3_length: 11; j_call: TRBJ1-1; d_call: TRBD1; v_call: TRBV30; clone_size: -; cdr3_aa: CAGQGNTEAFF; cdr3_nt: TGTGCCGGACAGGGTAACACTGAAGCTTTCTTT
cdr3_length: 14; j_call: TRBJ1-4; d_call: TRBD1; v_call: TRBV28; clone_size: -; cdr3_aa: CASRFGQAQEKLFF; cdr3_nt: TGTGCCAGCAGATTCGGACAGGCGCAGGAAAAACTGTTTTTT
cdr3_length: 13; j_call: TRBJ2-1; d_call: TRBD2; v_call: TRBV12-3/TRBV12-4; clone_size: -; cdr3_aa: CASSEAGGGEQFF; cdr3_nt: TGTGCCAGCAGTGAAGCGGGGGGCGGTGAGCAGTTCTTC
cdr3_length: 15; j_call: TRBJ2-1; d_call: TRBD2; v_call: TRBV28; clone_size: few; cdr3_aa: CASSLYRGGYNEQFF; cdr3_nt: TGTGCCAGCAGTTTATATCGGGGGGGTTACAATGAGCAGTTCTTC
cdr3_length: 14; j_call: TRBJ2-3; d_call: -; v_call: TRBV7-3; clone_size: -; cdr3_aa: CASSLRQATDTQYF; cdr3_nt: TGTGCCAGCAGCTTAAGACAGGCCACAGATACGCAGTATTTT
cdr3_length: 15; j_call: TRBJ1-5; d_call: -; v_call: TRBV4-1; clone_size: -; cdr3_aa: CASSQEWGVNQPQHF; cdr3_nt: TGCGCCAGCAGCCAAGAGTGGGGAGTCAATCAGCCCCAGCATTTT
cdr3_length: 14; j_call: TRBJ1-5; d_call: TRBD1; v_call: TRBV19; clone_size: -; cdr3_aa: CASSPTGAYQPQHF; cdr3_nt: TGTGCCAGTAGTCCAACAGGGGCTTATCAGCCCCAGCATTTT
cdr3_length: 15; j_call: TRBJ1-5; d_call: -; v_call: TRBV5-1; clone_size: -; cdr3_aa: CASSLGSGGNQPQHF; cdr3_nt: TGCGCCAGCAGCTTGGGTTCCGGGGGCAATCAGCCCCAGCATTTT
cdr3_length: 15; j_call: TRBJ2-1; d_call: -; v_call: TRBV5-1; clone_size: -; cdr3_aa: CASSLDSELYNEQFF; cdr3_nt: TGCGCCAGCAGCTTGGATTCAGAACTATACAATGAGCAGTTCTTC
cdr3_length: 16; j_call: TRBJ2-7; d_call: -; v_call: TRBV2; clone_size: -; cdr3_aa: CASSPGGGTSGYEQYF; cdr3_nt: TGTGCCAGCAGCCCCGGGGGAGGCACGAGTGGCTACGAGCAGTACTTC
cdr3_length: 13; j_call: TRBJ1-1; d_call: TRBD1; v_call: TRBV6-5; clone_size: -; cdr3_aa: CASSTGGRAEAFF; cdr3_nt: TGTGCCAGCAGTACAGGGGGGAGGGCTGAAGCTTTCTTT
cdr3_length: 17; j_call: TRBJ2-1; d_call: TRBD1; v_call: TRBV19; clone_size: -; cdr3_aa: CASSTPPGQGLYNEQFF; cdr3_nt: TGTGCCAGTAGTACTCCCCCGGGACAGGGGTTGTACAATGAGCAGTTCTTC
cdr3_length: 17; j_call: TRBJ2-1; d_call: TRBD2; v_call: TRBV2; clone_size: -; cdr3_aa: CASSEALRGGASNEQFF; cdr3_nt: TGTGCCAGCAGTGAAGCGCTTCGCGGGGGGGCTTCCAATGAGCAGTTCTTC
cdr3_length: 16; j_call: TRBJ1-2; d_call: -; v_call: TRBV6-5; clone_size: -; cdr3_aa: CASSYSPPSRVDGYTF; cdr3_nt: TGTGCCAGCAGTTACTCCCCCCCCAGCAGGGTAGATGGCTACACCTTC
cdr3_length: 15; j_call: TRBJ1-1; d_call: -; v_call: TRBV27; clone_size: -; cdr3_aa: CASSLRGGSNTEAFF; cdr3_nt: TGTGCCAGCAGTTTGCGGGGTGGGTCGAACACTGAAGCTTTCTTT
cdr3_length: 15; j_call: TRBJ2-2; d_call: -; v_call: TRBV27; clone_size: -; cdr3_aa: CASSFSDRNTGELFF; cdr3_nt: TGTGCCAGCAGTTTTTCCGACAGAAACACCGGGGAGCTGTTTTTT
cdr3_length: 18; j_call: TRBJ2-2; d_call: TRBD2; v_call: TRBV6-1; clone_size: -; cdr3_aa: CASSERAGGFLNTGELFF; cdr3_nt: TGTGCCAGCAGTGAACGAGCGGGGGGCTTCTTGAACACCGGGGAGCTGTTTTTT
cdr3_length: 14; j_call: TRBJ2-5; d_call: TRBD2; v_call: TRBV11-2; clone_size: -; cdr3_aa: CASSSTSGVETQYF; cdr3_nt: TGTGCCAGCAGCTCGACTAGCGGGGTTGAGACCCAGTACTTC
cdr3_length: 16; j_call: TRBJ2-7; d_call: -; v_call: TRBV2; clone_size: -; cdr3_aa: CASSESGTTVSYEQYF; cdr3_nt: TGTGCCAGCAGTGAATCCGGGACAACAGTCTCCTACGAGCAGTACTTC
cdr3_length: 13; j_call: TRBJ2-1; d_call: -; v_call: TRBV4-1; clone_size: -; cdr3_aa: CASSQGLVNEQFF; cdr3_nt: TGCGCCAGCAGCCAAGGACTGGTAAATGAGCAGTTCTTC
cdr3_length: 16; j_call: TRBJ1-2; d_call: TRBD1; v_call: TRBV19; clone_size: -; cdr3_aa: CASTSFIRGLGYGYTF; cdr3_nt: TGTGCCAGTACGTCCTTTATCAGGGGGCTCGGCTATGGCTACACCTTC
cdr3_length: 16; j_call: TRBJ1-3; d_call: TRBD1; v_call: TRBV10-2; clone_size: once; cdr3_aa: CASSQTPPGQGNTIYF; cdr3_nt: TGCGCCAGCAGTCAAACTCCTCCGGGACAGGGAAACACCATATATTTT
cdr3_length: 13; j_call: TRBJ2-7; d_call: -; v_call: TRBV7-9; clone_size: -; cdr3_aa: CASSGGGTYEQYF; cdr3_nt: TGTGCCAGCAGTGGCGGCGGTACCTACGAGCAGTACTTC
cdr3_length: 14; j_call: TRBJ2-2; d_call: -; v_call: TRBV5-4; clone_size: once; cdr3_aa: CASSLGLGTGELFF; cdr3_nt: TGTGCCAGCAGCTTGGGTCTCGGCACCGGGGAGCTGTTTTTT
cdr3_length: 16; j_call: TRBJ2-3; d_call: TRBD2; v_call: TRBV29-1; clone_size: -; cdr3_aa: CSVEAWAGEGTDTQYF; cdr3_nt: TGCAGCGTTGAAGCGTGGGCGGGGGAGGGCACAGATACGCAGTATTTT
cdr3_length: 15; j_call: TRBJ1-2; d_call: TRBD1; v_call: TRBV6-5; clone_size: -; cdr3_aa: CASRSPDRAHYGYTF; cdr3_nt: TGTGCCAGCAGATCCCCGGACAGGGCGCACTATGGCTACACCTTC
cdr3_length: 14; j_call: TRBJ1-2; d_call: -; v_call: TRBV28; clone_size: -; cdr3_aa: CASSFVREDYGYTF; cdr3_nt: TGTGCCAGCAGTTTTGTCAGGGAGGACTATGGCTACACCTTC
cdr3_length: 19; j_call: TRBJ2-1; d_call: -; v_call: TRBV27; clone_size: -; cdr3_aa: CASSLSLRRGLGSYNEQFF; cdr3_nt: TGTGCCAGCAGTTTATCCCTACGTCGGGGTTTGGGTTCCTACAATGAGCAGTTCTTC
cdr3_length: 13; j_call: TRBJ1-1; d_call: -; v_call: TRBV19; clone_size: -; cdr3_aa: CASSGATDTEAFF; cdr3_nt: TGTGCCAGTAGTGGGGCCACGGACACTGAAGCTTTCTTT
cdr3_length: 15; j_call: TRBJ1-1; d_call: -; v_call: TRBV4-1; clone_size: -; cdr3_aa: CASSLATLPNTEAFF; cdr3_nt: TGCGCCAGCAGCCTAGCCACTCTCCCGAACACTGAAGCTTTCTTT
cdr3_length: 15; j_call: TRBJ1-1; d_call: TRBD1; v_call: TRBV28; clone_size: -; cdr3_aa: CASSPKAGGGTEAFF; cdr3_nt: TGTGCCAGCAGTCCCAAGGCAGGGGGTGGGACTGAAGCTTTCTTT
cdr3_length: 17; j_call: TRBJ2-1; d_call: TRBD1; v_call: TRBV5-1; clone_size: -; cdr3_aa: CASSPGQGMGTHNEQFF; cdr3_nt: TGCGCCAGCAGCCCGGGACAGGGGATGGGCACACACAATGAGCAGTTCTTC
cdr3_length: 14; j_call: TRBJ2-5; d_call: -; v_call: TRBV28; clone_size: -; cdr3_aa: CASSFQGGQETQYF; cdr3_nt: TGTGCCAGCAGTTTTCAGGGCGGACAAGAGACCCAGTACTTC
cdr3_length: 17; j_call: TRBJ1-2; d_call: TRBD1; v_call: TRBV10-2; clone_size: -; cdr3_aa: CASSESKGASSGYGYTF; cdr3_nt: TGCGCCAGCAGTGAGTCGAAGGGGGCTTCTTCCGGATATGGCTACACCTTC
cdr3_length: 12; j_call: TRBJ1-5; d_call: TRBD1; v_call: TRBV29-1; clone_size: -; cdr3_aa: CSVRDRGQPQHF; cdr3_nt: TGCAGCGTCAGGGACAGGGGTCAGCCCCAGCATTTT
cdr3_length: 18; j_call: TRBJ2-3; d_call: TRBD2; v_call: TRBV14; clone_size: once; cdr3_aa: CASSQAGLAIFSTDTQYF; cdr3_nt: TGTGCCAGCAGCCAGGCGGGACTAGCTATCTTCAGCACAGATACGCAGTATTTT
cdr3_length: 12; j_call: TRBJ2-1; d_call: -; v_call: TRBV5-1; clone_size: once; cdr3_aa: CASSLAGNEQFF; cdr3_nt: TGCGCCAGCAGCTTGGCGGGGAATGAGCAGTTCTTC
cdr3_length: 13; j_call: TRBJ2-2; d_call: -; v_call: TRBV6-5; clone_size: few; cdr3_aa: CATRIGAAGELFF; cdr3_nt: TGTGCCACCCGGATTGGGGCAGCCGGGGAGCTGTTTTTT
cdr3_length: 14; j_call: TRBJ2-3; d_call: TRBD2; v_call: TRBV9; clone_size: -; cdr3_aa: CASSPGGARDTQYF; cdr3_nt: TGTGCCAGCAGCCCCGGGGGGGCGAGGGATACGCAGTATTTT
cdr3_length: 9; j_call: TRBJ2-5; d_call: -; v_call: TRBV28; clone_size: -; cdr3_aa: CGQQETQYF; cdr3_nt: TGTGGACAACAAGAGACCCAGTACTTC
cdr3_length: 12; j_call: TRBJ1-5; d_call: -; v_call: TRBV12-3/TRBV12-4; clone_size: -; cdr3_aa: CASSLGGQPQHF; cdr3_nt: TGTGCCAGCAGTTTAGGAGGTCAGCCCCAGCATTTT
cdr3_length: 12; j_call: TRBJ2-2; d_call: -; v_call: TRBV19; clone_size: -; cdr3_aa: CASSILAGELFF; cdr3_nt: TGTGCCAGTAGTATTCTAGCCGGGGAGCTGTTTTTT
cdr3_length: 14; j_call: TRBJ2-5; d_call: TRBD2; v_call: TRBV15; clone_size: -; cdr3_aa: CATSRSGTKETQYF; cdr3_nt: TGTGCCACATCCCGGAGCGGGACGAAAGAGACCCAGTACTTC
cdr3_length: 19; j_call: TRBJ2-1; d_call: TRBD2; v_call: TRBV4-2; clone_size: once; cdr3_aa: CASSQGGLAGALSYNEQFF; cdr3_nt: TGTGCCAGCAGCCAGGGGGGACTAGCGGGGGCCCTTTCCTACAATGAGCAGTTCTTC
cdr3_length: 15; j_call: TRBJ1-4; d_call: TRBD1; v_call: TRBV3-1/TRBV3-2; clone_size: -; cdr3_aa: CASSRQTGTNEKLFF; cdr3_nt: TGTGCCAGCAGCCGGCAGACAGGGACTAATGAAAAACTGTTTTTT
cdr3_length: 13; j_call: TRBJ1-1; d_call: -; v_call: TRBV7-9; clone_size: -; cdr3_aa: CASSATGRTEAFF; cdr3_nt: TGTGCCAGCAGCGCCACAGGGCGGACTGAAGCTTTCTTT
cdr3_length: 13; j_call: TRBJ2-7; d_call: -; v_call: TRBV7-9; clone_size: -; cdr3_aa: CASSPRTAYEQYF; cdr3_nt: TGTGCCAGCAGCCCCAGGACAGCCTACGAGCAGTACTTC